This passage covers 19 T cell receptor beta chains from one sample sequenced in a study of blood T cell repertoires in COVID-19. Clones were read by immunoSEQ multiplex PCR, and TCRdb kept only the in-frame ones, dropping some. This sample has hundreds of thousands of clones, with roughly 88% found just once. Sequenced sample: PBMCs or T cells enriched from blood (not recorded which). The source is a man between 25 and 39 years old who had recovered from COVID-19.

The chain is built from TRBV7-2 and TRBJ1-4, with 7 nucleotides matching TRBD1. Germline CDR1 reads SGHTA; CDR2 reads FQGNSA. CDR3 length: 17 amino acids. Losses at the gene ends were 2 bases for V and 1 base for J; bases not matched to a gene: 7. For the CDR3, the DNA is TGTGCCAGCAGCTTACGACAGGGCGGAGGAACTAATGAAAAACTGTTTTTT. Its protein is CASSLRQGGGTNEKLFF.

V is TRBV30 and J is TRBJ1-2; 9 nucleotides agree with TRBD1. This CDR3 is built from 14 residues. The trim removed 4 bases at V and 3 bases at J, leaving 6 bases unmatched. Germline V lookup: CDR1 GTSNPN, CDR2 SVGIG (reference sequence). This CDR3 is CAWTGQGRYYGYTF. The CDR3 DNA sequence: TGTGCCTGGACCGGACAGGGGAGGTACTATGGCTACACCTTC.

The chain couples TRBV5-5 to TRBJ1-6, with a weak D call TRBD1 (6 bases). The CDR3 is 14 residues long. V was clipped by 4 bases and J by 8 bases, with 13 bases between them. Germline lookup yields CDR1 SGHKS and CDR2 YYEKEE (reference sequence). DNA of the CDR3: TGTGCCAGCAGCCCCTCGACAGGTGATTCACCCCTCCACTTT. Encoded protein: CASSPSTGDSPLHF.

The CDR3 DNA sequence: TGTGCCAGCAGCCAAGTGGTCCAGGGGGGAACTGAAGCTTTCTTT. Protein sequence: CASSQVVQGGTEAFF. This chain joins TRBV3-1 (or the pseudogene TRBV3-2) and TRBJ1-1, with TRBD1 matching 7 bases. CDR3 length equals 15 residues. V lost 1 base and J lost 5; bases outside the gene matches: 7. The germline V gene encodes CDR1 LGHDT and CDR2 YNNKEL (reference sequence).

The chain carries TRBV19 and TRBJ2-7, with D possibly matching TRBD1 (6 bases). The CDR3 extends over 14 amino acids. V was clipped by 1 base and J by 2 bases, with 9 bases between them. CDR1 and CDR2 from the germline V gene are LNHDA and SQIVND (reference sequence). The CDR3 here is CASSIAGATYEQYF. In DNA, the CDR3 is TGTGCCAGTAGTATAGCAGGGGCAACCTACGAGCAGTACTTC. Together with reference TRBV19 and TRBJ2-7, the CDR3 gives the full variable domain: DGGITQSPKYLFRKEGQNVTLSCEQNLNHDAMYWYRQDPGQGLRLIYYSQIVNDFQKGDIAEGYSVSREKKESFPLTVTSAQKNPTAFYLCASSIAGATYEQYFGPGTRLTVT.

The CDR3 reads CASRRRLAGVNEQFF. CDR3 DNA sequence: TGCGCCAGCAGACGGCGACTAGCGGGGGTAAATGAGCAGTTCTTC. The gene calls are TRBV10-1 and TRBJ2-1; TRBD2 matches 12 bases. The germline gives CDR1 WNHNN, CDR2 SYGVQD (reference sequence). V shed 6 bases, J shed 7 bases, and the junction held 7 bases outside the gene matches. The CDR3 length is 15 residues.

This sequence joins TRBV6-5 and TRBJ2-7; TRBD1 is a possible D gene (5 bases). V lost 2 bases, J lost 5 bases, and 19 bases lay in between. Germline V gene data show CDR1 as MNHEY and CDR2 as SVGAGI. The CDR3 is 16 amino acids. The CDR3 here is CASSYGSGFGSDEQYF. Here the CDR3 DNA reads TGTGCCAGCAGTTACGGGTCAGGGTTCGGCTCGGACGAGCAGTACTTC.

This chain connects TRBV11-2 to TRBJ1-2, with a possible D match to TRBD1 (6 bases). Trimming pared 5 bases from V and 4 bases from J, leaving 20 bases between. CDR1 and CDR2 (germline): SGHAT, FQNNGV. This CDR3 comprises 16 residues. CDR3 sequence: CASSMTPKTGPYGYTF. The DNA for the CDR3 is TGTGCCAGCAGCATGACACCAAAGACAGGCCCCTATGGCTACACCTTC.

This chain links TRBV4-3 with TRBJ1-2, with D possibly matching TRBD1 (6 bases). V lost 1 base and J 0 bases, leaving 24 bases between the germline ends. Germline assignment: CDR1 LGHNA and CDR2 YSLEER. The CDR3 consists of 20 residues. CDR3 sequence (DNA): TGCGCCAGCAGCCAAGGAGATGGACAGACTGGTCCTTTAGCTAACTATGGCTACACCTTC. It is translated as CASSQGDGQTGPLANYGYTF.

The V call is TRBV3-1 (or the pseudogene TRBV3-2), the J call TRBJ1-4; 10 nucleotides line up with TRBD1. The germline V gene encodes CDR1 LGHDT and CDR2 YNNKEL (reference sequence). The CDR3 is made up of 16 amino acids. The junction had 10 bases not matched to a gene; V was cut back by 5 bases and J by 7 bases. In nucleotides, the CDR3 is TGTGCCAGCAGCTCAAGGTGGGACAGGGGTGGTGAAAAACTGTTTTTT. Translated: CASSSRWDRGGEKLFF.

The chain uses TRBV25-1 and TRBJ1-6, with D hard to call. The CDR3 extends over 16 amino acids. Germline lookup yields CDR1 MGHDK and CDR2 SYGVNS. V was shortened by 6 bases and J by 0 bases, with 12 bases between the two germline ends. This CDR3 reads CASRTVGSSYNSPLHF. For the CDR3, the DNA is TGTGCCAGCAGGACGGTTGGGAGCTCCTATAATTCACCCCTCCACTTT.

This chain connects TRBV5-1 to TRBJ1-3, with 9 bases aligning to TRBD1. CDR1 and CDR2 (germline): SGHRS, YFSETQ. With V trimmed by 1 base and J by 4 bases, 12 bases remained unmatched. The CDR3 is 18 residues long. The chain's CDR3 is CASSLFSLRQGVGNTIYF. The DNA of the CDR3 is TGCGCCAGCAGCTTGTTTTCTCTCCGACAGGGGGTAGGAAACACCATATATTTT.

This clone appeared once. V gene TRBV6-5 combines with J gene TRBJ1-2; 7 bases line up with TRBD1. This CDR3 has 12 amino acids. Per the germline V gene, CDR1 is MNHEY and CDR2 is SVGAGI. After removal of 8 bases from V and 8 bases from J, the junction contained 8 bases not matched to a gene. This CDR3 is CASRDRVEGYTF. CDR3 coding DNA: TGTGCCAGCCGAGACAGGGTGGAGGGCTACACCTTC.

The chain joins TRBV2 to TRBJ1-1, with 7 bases lining up with TRBD1. The length of the CDR3 is 13 residues. J gave up 6 bases and V 6 bases, and 7 bases lay outside the gene matches. From germline, CDR1 is SNHLY and CDR2 FYNNEI. The CDR3 here is CASRETGIPEAFF. The CDR3 DNA follows: TGTGCCAGCAGGGAGACAGGGATCCCTGAAGCTTTCTTT.

In nucleotides, the CDR3 is TGTGCCAGCAGCCCCTGGGACAGCGGGGGAACTGAAGCTTTCTTT. This translates into CASSPWDSGGTEAFF. The V and J genes are TRBV9 and TRBJ1-1, with 7 bases that match TRBD1. This CDR3 has 15 amino acids. CDR1 and CDR2 (germline): SGDLS, YYNGEE. V gave up 4 bases and J gave up 5 bases; unmatched junction bases: 11.

To note about this clone: Germline and junction disagree at one end, which may indicate a read error. The rearrangement joins TRBV5-4 to TRBJ1-1; D might be TRBD1 (5 bases). CDR1 and CDR2 (germline): SGHNT, YYREEE (reference sequence). The CDR3 spans 15 residues. The CDR3: CASSLGGAMKTEAFF. The CDR3 bases are TGTGCCAGCAGCTTGGGTGGGGCCATGAAAACTGAAGCTTTCTTT.

J is TRBJ1-2 and V is TRBV5-4, with 9 nucleotides matching TRBD1. CDR1 SGHNT and CDR2 YYREEE come from the germline V gene (reference sequence). The CDR3 covers 15 residues. With 0 bases clipped from V and 1 base from J, the junction kept 1 base outside the gene matches. The CDR3 spells CASSLGTGDNYGYTF. CDR3 in DNA: TGTGCCAGCAGCTTGGGGACAGGGGATAACTATGGCTACACCTTC. Drawing the rest from reference TRBV5-4 and TRBJ1-2, the complete variable domain is ETGVTQSPTHLIKTRGQQVTLRCSSQSGHNTVSWYQQALGQGPQFIFQYYREEENGRGNFPPRFSGLQFPNYSSELNVNALELDDSALYLCASSLGTGDNYGYTFGSGTRLTVV.

The chain couples TRBV14 to TRBJ1-2; D not resolved. Trimming removed 1 base from V and 0 bases from J, with 6 bases in between. The germline gives CDR1 SGHDN, CDR2 FVKESK. The CDR3 is made up of 14 amino acids. In nucleotides, the CDR3 is TGTGCCAGCAGCCAAGGGGGAGCTAACTATGGCTACACCTTC. Its protein is CASSQGGANYGYTF.

CDR3 sequence reads: CASSIGTNYEQYF. The DNA of the CDR3 is TGTGCCAGCAGTATAGGGACTAACTACGAGCAGTACTTC. The chain joins TRBV6-5 to TRBJ2-7; 7 nucleotides agree with TRBD2. This CDR3 has 13 residues. Looked up from germline, CDR1 is MNHEY and CDR2 is SVGAGI. The V segment lost 5 bases and the J segment 3 bases; nucleotides outside the gene matches: 4.